These 14 T cell receptor beta chains originate from one sample sequenced in a study of T-cell reconstitution after alpha-beta-depleted transplantation in children. TCRbeta library preparation incorporated unique molecular identifiers. TCRdb independently ran MiXCR on the PCR reads; one entry per CDR3 protein. Here the sample spans about 200,000 distinct CDR3 sequences, roughly 15% being singletons. The specimen comprised PBMCs from the stem cell graft donor, sampled from the stem cell graft. These receptors all come from a human donor who donated a stem cell graft to a child with acute lymphoblastic leukemia.

The chain recombines TRBV6-5 with TRBJ2-5; 12 bases align to TRBD2. V shed 7 bases, J shed 1 base, and the junction held 16 bases outside the gene matches. This CDR3 is built from 19 residues. The germline V gene encodes CDR1 MNHEY and CDR2 SVGAGI. The CDR3 sequence is CASTSRRTSGTPTQETQYF. The DNA of the CDR3 is TGTGCCAGCACTTCCCGGAGGACTAGCGGGACCCCGACCCAAGAGACCCAGTACTTC.

The chain links TRBV4-1 to TRBJ2-7; D is unresolved. Germline CDR1 is MGHRA and CDR2 is YSYEKL. V was cut by 2 bases and J by 6 bases, with 8 bases left in between. This CDR3 contains 12 residues. This CDR3 reads CASSQFGAEQYF. Written as DNA, the CDR3 is TGCGCCAGCAGCCAATTCGGTGCCGAGCAGTACTTC.

This clonotype appeared many times. J is TRBJ2-1 and V is TRBV6-1; 10 bases are a match to TRBD1. Trimming took 5 bases from V and 5 from J; bases not matched to a gene: 9. Germline V gives CDR1 MNHNS, CDR2 SASEGT. The CDR3 is 16 residues long. In nucleotides, the CDR3 is TGTGCCAGCAGTAAAAACCGGGACAGGGGAAACAATGAGCAGTTCTTC. Translation gives CASSKNRDRGNNEQFF.

This clonotype was recorded many times. The chain combines TRBV4-1 with TRBJ1-5; D unclear. The V gene lost 1 base and the J gene lost 4 bases, with 14 bases spanning the gap. This CDR3 region has 16 residues. Germline CDR1 is MGHRA and CDR2 is YSYEKL. The CDR3 DNA is TGCGCCAGCAGCCAAGTAGGCGGGCCGAAAAATCAGCCCCAGCATTTT. Its translation is CASSQVGGPKNQPQHF.

At least ten counts were recorded for this clonotype. J is TRBJ2-1 and V is TRBV5-1; D unresolved. The ends were cut back, 0 bases at V and 2 bases at J, with 9 bases in the middle. The CDR3 totals 15 residues. The germline gives CDR1 SGHRS, CDR2 YFSETQ. The CDR3 sequence: CASSLARRTYNEQFF. The CDR3 nucleotides read TGCGCCAGCAGCTTGGCGAGGAGAACCTACAATGAGCAGTTCTTC.

In this sample, this clonotype turned up many times. The chain joins TRBV29-1 to TRBJ1-2; D remains unclear. Germline V gene lookup returns CDR1 SQVTM and CDR2 ANQGSEA. V lost 6 bases to trimming and J lost 8 bases, with 19 bases between them. This CDR3 is built from 13 residues. The CDR3 loop is CSVGRTEGEGYTF. In DNA form, the CDR3 reads TGCAGCGTGGGAAGGACGGAGGGAGAAGGCTACACCTTC. The full variable domain, completed using reference TRBV29-1 and TRBJ1-2, is SAVISQKPSRDICQRGTSLTIQCQVDSQVTMMFWYRQQPGQSLTLIATANQGSEATYESGFVIDKFPISRPNLTFSTLTVSNMSPEDSSIYLCSVGRTEGEGYTFGSGTRLTVV.

Details on this clonotype: Given a much more abundant clone one base away, this may be a read error. Likely a read error: the CDR3 ends without its conserved phenylalanine or tryptophan. This chain joins TRBV29-1 and TRBJ2-7; 8 bases align to TRBD1. Per germline, CDR1 SQVTM and CDR2 ANQGSEA. The CDR3 covers 13 residues. After removal of 4 bases from V and 5 bases from J, the junction contained 7 bases not matched to a gene. The CDR3 loop is CSVVGTGAHEQYL. The CDR3 bases are TGCAGCGTTGTTGGGACAGGAGCCCACGAGCAGTACTTA.

This clonotype was recorded at least ten times. The chain joins TRBV11-2 to TRBJ2-7; D is tentatively TRBD1 or TRBD2 (5 bases each). This CDR3 has 13 residues. V lost 5 bases and J lost 7, with 15 bases in between. Looked up from germline, CDR1 is SGHAT and CDR2 is FQNNGV. CDR3 loop: CASSIPGTVEQYF. The CDR3 region has the DNA TGTGCCAGCAGCATACCCGGGACCGTTGAGCAGTACTTC.

In its sample, this clonotype was seen many times. This sequence joins TRBV28 and TRBJ1-1; D not certain. There are 13 residues in the CDR3. Germline CDR1 reads MDHEN; CDR2 reads SYDVKM. With 3 bases removed from V and 8 bases from J, the gap between germline ends came to 13 bases. For the CDR3, the DNA is TGTGCCAGCAGTTTTGTGGCAAGAAAAGAAGCTTTCTTT. Translation: CASSFVARKEAFF.

This clonotype was seen repeatedly, ten times or more. This rearrangement joins TRBV5-6 to TRBJ2-4; D is unresolved. The CDR3 consists of 14 residues. V dropped 1 base and J dropped 0 bases, with 5 bases sitting between them. CDR1 and CDR2 (germline): SGHDT, YYEEEE. CDR3 DNA: TGTGCCAGCAGCTTGTTTCAAGCCAAAAACATTCAGTACTTC. This codes for CASSLFQAKNIQYF.

V and J are TRBV5-8 and TRBJ2-5; 7 bases match TRBD1. The CDR3 length is 15 residues. The V and J ends lost 4 bases and 0 bases, in that order; junction bases with no gene match: 6. The germline gives CDR1 SGHTS, CDR2 YDEGEE. The CDR3 protein is CASSPGTANQETQYF. CDR3 nucleotide sequence: TGTGCCAGCAGCCCCGGGACAGCAAACCAAGAGACCCAGTACTTC.

With regard to this clonotype: A much more abundant neighbour one base away suggests this may be a read error. This rearrangement joins TRBV7-2 to TRBJ1-3; D uncertain. Trimming took 4 bases from V and 3 from J, leaving 16 bases between them. This CDR3 is built from 16 residues. The germline V gene encodes CDR1 SGHTA and CDR2 FQGNSA. CDR3 loop: CASSYDTVVYGNTIYF. CDR3 sequence (DNA): TGTGCCAGCAGCTATGACACGGTTGTCTATGGAAACACCATATATTTT.

In regard to this clonotype: A read error is possible here, since a much larger clone lies one base away. This rearrangement joins TRBV5-1 to TRBJ2-7, with D possibly being TRBD1 or TRBD2 (5 bases each). Germline V gene lookup returns CDR1 SGHRS and CDR2 YFSETQ. The CDR3 totals 16 residues. Between the trimmed V and J ends, which lost 1 base and 4 bases, there was a span of 18 bases. In DNA, the CDR3 is TGCGCCAGCAGCTTGACCACCCCGGGACGCTTTTACGAGCAGTACTTC. It encodes CASSLTTPGRFYEQYF.

This clonotype has ten or more counts. V and J are TRBV20-1 and TRBJ1-5; 11 nucleotides align to TRBD1. Per germline, CDR1 DFQATT and CDR2 SNEGSKA (reference sequence). Germline trimming cut 3 bases from V and 5 bases from J; bases unmatched to any gene: 3. The CDR3 has 14 residues. The CDR3 DNA sequence: TGCAGTGCTAGTCCGGGACAGGGGGATCAGCCCCAGCATTTT. Its protein product is CSASPGQGDQPQHF.